The rows below give T cell receptor beta chains drawn from one sample of a study of blood T cells in healthy people across ages. TCRdb redid the calling of the 5' RACE reads with MiXCR, one entry per CDR3 protein. The sample shows around 790,000 distinct CDR3 sequences, roughly 44% of them seen only once. The sample taken for sequencing was blood. The receptors were sampled from a man aged 60 to 75 in good health. Each CDR3 is given with its conserved first and last residue. The D gene is left open where the match is weak. Clone size is stated in some rows and not others, as once, few, many or a class when expanded.

d_call,clone_size,v_call,j_call,cdr3_aa,cdr3_nt
NA,NA,TRBV7-9,TRBJ2-2,CASSYGGGPLVGELFF,TGTGCCAGCAGCTATGGGGGTGGACCCCTGGTCGGGGAGCTGTTTTTT
TRBD2,NA,TRBV4-3,TRBJ2-1,CASSQEAGGIYEQFF,TGCGCCAGCAGCCAAGAAGCGGGGGGGATCTATGAGCAGTTCTTC
NA,few,TRBV11-2,TRBJ1-1,CASSLSGTEAFF,TGTGCCAGCAGCTTATCGGGCACTGAAGCTTTCTTT
NA,NA,TRBV7-9,TRBJ2-7,CASSGRTGEQYF,TGTGCCAGCAGCGGACGAACGGGAGAGCAGTACTTC
NA,NA,TRBV7-2,TRBJ2-7,CASSLYRVAPGNSYEQYF,TGTGCCAGCAGCTTATATAGGGTCGCGCCTGGGAACTCCTACGAGCAGTACTTC
NA,many,TRBV7-2,TRBJ2-5,CASSLDSLAQYF,TGTGCCAGCAGCTTAGATAGTTTAGCCCAGTACTTC
NA,NA,TRBV18,TRBJ2-5,CASSPALNQETQYF,TGTGCCAGCTCACCCGCGCTAAATCAAGAGACCCAGTACTTC
TRBD2,many,TRBV20-1,TRBJ2-7,CSARPLAGDTYEQYF,TGCAGTGCTAGACCACTAGCGGGGGATACCTACGAGCAGTACTTC
NA,NA,TRBV29-1,TRBJ2-1,CSVGGLTNEQFF,TGCAGCGTTGGCGGACTCACCAATGAGCAGTTCTTC
TRBD1,NA,TRBV5-1,TRBJ1-4,CASSQGTGTTNEKLFF,TGCGCCAGCAGCCAGGGGACAGGGACAACTAATGAAAAACTGTTTTTT
TRBD1,NA,TRBV6-1,TRBJ1-5,CASTATGDQPQHF,TGTGCCAGCACCGCGACAGGGGATCAGCCCCAGCATTTT
NA,NA,TRBV29-1,TRBJ2-5,CSAEEQKGAKEQYF,TGCAGCGCCGAGGAACAGAAAGGGGCTAAGGAGCAGTACTTC
TRBD2,NA,TRBV28,TRBJ2-7,CASSFPPGLAGESSYEQYF,TGTGCCAGCAGTTTTCCGCCGGGACTAGCGGGGGAGAGCTCCTACGAGCAGTACTTC
NA,NA,TRBV6-5,TRBJ1-1,CASSYSKRVSAGRGNTEAFF,TGTGCCAGCAGTTACTCAAAGCGAGTTTCAGCAGGGAGGGGGAACACTGAAGCTTTCTTT
TRBD2,NA,TRBV4-3,TRBJ2-7,CASSLTVSRRGGYYEQYF,TGCGCCAGCAGCCTCACAGTATCGAGGCGGGGGGGTTACTACGAGCAGTACTTC
NA,NA,TRBV5-5,TRBJ1-2,CASSLVPGYGYTF,TGTGCCAGCAGCTTGGTGCCGGGCTATGGCTACACCTTC
NA,NA,TRBV20-1,TRBJ1-5,CSARGRGGNQPQHF,TGCAGTGCTAGAGGCCGGGGGGGAAATCAGCCCCAGCATTTT
TRBD1,few,TRBV11-2,TRBJ2-3,CASSLLPDRVGGGDTQYF,TGTGCCAGCAGCTTACTTCCGGACAGGGTCGGGGGAGGTGATACGCAGTATTTT
TRBD1,few,TRBV3-1,TRBJ1-1,CASSPKGQVGSEAFF,TGTGCCAGCAGCCCAAAGGGACAGGTGGGTTCTGAAGCTTTCTTT
NA,NA,TRBV21-1,TRBJ2-1,CASLTGNSYNEQFF,TGTGCCAGCCTCACTGGCAACTCCTACAATGAGCAGTTCTTC
TRBD2,NA,TRBV12-3/TRBV12-4,TRBJ2-1,CASSPSGTSGNEQFF,TGTGCCAGCAGTCCCTCCGGGACTAGCGGGAATGAGCAGTTCTTC
TRBD1,few,TRBV7-2,TRBJ1-6,CASSSDREGYNSPLHF,TGTGCCAGCAGCTCTGACAGGGAAGGTTATAATTCACCCCTCCACTTT
NA,many,TRBV2,TRBJ2-5,CASSEGGREYF,TGTGCCAGCAGTGAAGGTGGACGGGAGTACTTC
NA,few,TRBV12-3/TRBV12-4,TRBJ2-7,CASSFQGSKSALGEQYF,TGTGCCAGCAGTTTTCAGGGTTCAAAAAGTGCACTAGGGGAGCAGTACTTC
TRBD2,NA,TRBV7-9,TRBJ2-1,CASRGASGPTNEQFF,TGTGCCAGCAGGGGCGCTAGCGGTCCTACCAATGAGCAGTTCTTC
NA,NA,TRBV12-3/TRBV12-4,TRBJ1-2,CASRVGSVNAYGYTF,TGTGCCAGCAGAGTTGGTTCGGTCAACGCTTATGGCTACACCTTC
NA,NA,TRBV20-1,TRBJ1-4,CSARAFGATNEKLFF,TGCAGTGCTAGAGCCTTCGGGGCAACTAATGAAAAACTGTTTTTT
NA,once,TRBV3-1,TRBJ1-6,CASSQEASPLHF,TGTGCCAGCAGCCAAGAGGCGTCACCTCTCCACTTT
NA,NA,TRBV29-1,TRBJ2-5,CSVGKSYYKQYF,TGCAGCGTGGGCAAGTCGTACTACAAGCAGTACTTC
NA,many,TRBV6-2/TRBV6-3,TRBJ1-5,CASRRHGDSNQPQHF,TGTGCCAGCAGGAGACACGGGGATAGCAATCAGCCCCAGCATTTT
NA,few,TRBV7-9,TRBJ1-2,CASSLESASYGYTF,TGTGCCAGCAGCTTAGAGTCGGCGTCCTATGGCTACACCTTC
TRBD1,few,TRBV4-1,TRBJ1-4,CASSPIPTGGSEKLFF,TGCGCCAGCAGCCCGATTCCTACAGGGGGAAGTGAAAAACTGTTTTTT
NA,NA,TRBV7-2,TRBJ2-7,CASSLGPTSPAYEQYF,TGTGCCAGCAGCTTAGGACCGACTAGTCCGGCCTACGAGCAGTACTTC
TRBD1,NA,TRBV6-5,TRBJ1-2,CASRSQGVIYGYTF,TGTGCCAGCAGATCCCAGGGGGTGATCTATGGCTACACCTTC
TRBD2,NA,TRBV12-3/TRBV12-4,TRBJ2-5,CASSSSGSYQETQYF,TGTGCCAGCAGCAGTAGCGGGAGCTACCAAGAGACCCAGTACTTC
TRBD1,NA,TRBV20-1,TRBJ1-5,CSASVGGGTQPQHF,TGCAGTGCTAGCGTTGGAGGGGGCACTCAGCCCCAGCATTTT
NA,NA,TRBV5-1,TRBJ2-7,CASSGQGSYNEQYF,TGCGCCAGCAGCGGGCAGGGCTCCTACAATGAGCAGTACTTC
NA,NA,TRBV7-2,TRBJ1-5,CASSVDRTSQPQHF,TGTGCCAGCAGCGTGGATAGGACTTCGCAGCCCCAGCATTTT
TRBD1,NA,TRBV6-2/TRBV6-3,TRBJ1-5,CASRRQGSQPQHF,TGTGCCAGCAGGCGACAGGGAAGTCAGCCCCAGCATTTT
TRBD2,NA,TRBV29-1,TRBJ2-1,CSVAGTSGGQYNEQFF,TGCAGCGTCGCCGGGACTAGCGGGGGCCAATACAATGAGCAGTTCTTC
NA,NA,TRBV11-2,TRBJ2-1,CASSRQPLASDEQFF,TGTGCCAGCAGCCGCCAACCTCTAGCATCCGATGAGCAGTTCTTC
NA,NA,TRBV20-1,TRBJ2-7,CSALRGVLEQYF,TGCAGTGCTCTCAGGGGGGTACTCGAGCAGTACTTC
NA,NA,TRBV9,TRBJ2-3,CASSVASGVVDTQYF,TGTGCCAGCAGCGTAGCTTCGGGAGTTGTCGATACGCAGTATTTT
NA,NA,TRBV7-6,TRBJ2-7,CASSPLEDSYEQYF,TGTGCCAGCAGCCCACTCGAAGACTCCTACGAGCAGTACTTC
NA,NA,TRBV6-2/TRBV6-3,TRBJ2-1,CASSLQGLPDNEQFF,TGTGCCAGCAGTCTCCAGGGTCTACCGGACAATGAGCAGTTCTTC
NA,NA,TRBV9,TRBJ1-2,CASSVDPRGGRGYGYTF,TGTGCCAGCAGCGTAGATCCGAGGGGAGGTCGAGGCTATGGCTACACCTTC
TRBD1,NA,TRBV24-1,TRBJ2-1,CATSDPRTGENEQFF,TGTGCCACCAGTGATCCCCGGACAGGGGAGAATGAGCAGTTCTTC
NA,NA,TRBV12-3/TRBV12-4,TRBJ1-1,CASSLLAKGETEAFF,TGTGCCAGCAGTTTGCTGGCAAAGGGGGAAACTGAAGCTTTCTTT
TRBD2,NA,TRBV7-3,TRBJ2-7,CASSFSRAGGDEQYF,TGTGCCAGCAGCTTCAGTCGAGCGGGGGGCGATGAGCAGTACTTC
TRBD1,NA,TRBV27,TRBJ2-5,CASSLAPRDRRETQYF,TGTGCCAGCAGTTTGGCCCCCCGGGACAGGAGGGAGACCCAGTACTTC
NA,NA,TRBV7-9,TRBJ1-6,CASSSKSGNNSPLHF,TGTGCCAGCAGCTCGAAATCTGGGAATAATTCACCCCTCCACTTT
NA,NA,TRBV5-1,TRBJ2-5,CASSLGGGSGQETQYF,TGCGCCAGCAGCTTGGGGGGGGGCAGCGGCCAAGAGACCCAGTACTTC